This T cell receptor (beta chain) was captured by sequencing in a study of neurological immune-mediated disorders. TCRdb reprocessed the 5' RACE reads via MiXCR and lists one record per CDR3 protein. The sample has approximately 80,000 distinct CDR3 sequences; roughly 4.5% are singletons. Points from the study as a whole: One related-CDR3 cluster, identified by phylogenetic grouping, held the repertoires of 18 of 34 multiple sclerosis patients and was a possible signature. CDR3 amino acid sequences of expanded clones were not shared across subjects, a result suggesting private repertoires in all groups.

This CDR3 has 16 amino acids. Germline CDR1 is MNHEY and CDR2 is SVGAGI. V was clipped by 6 bases and J by 5 bases; unmatched bases: 8. This clonotype was seen ten or more times. Its antigen is unknown. This sample's time point: longitudinal time-point 3. The J gene is TRBJ2-2, the V gene TRBV6-5; 11 bases match TRBD2. This receptor was obtained from a woman aged 55-69 years with multiple sclerosis. Sample: PBMCs. The CDR3 reads CASSQLAGGGTGELFF. The CDR3, as DNA: TGTGCCAGCAGCCAGCTAGCGGGGGGTGGGACCGGGGAGCTGTTTTTT.